Following are 23 T cell receptor beta chains from one sample sequenced in a study of early T cells in non-severe SARS-CoV-2 infection. MiXCR, run by TCRdb on the 5' RACE reads, gives a single entry per CDR3 protein. The data show 40,000 to 45,000 distinct CDR3 sequences, with approximately 11% seen just once and 9.5% to 10% held by the top ten. Sequencing used whole blood. These TCRs come from an adult who was a healthcare worker with PCR-confirmed SARS-CoV-2 infection or an uninfected control (not recorded which).

This clonotype was picked up many times. The chain uses TRBV7-3 and TRBJ2-2, with D perhaps TRBD2 (6 bases). The CDR3 runs 13 residues. The V gene lost 5 bases and the J gene lost 5 bases, with 9 bases spanning the gap. CDR1 is SGHTA and CDR2 is FQGTGA in the germline V gene. For the CDR3, the DNA is TGTGCCAGCAGCCGGGAGAGGACCGGGGAGCTGTTTTTT. It encodes CASSRERTGELFF.

This clonotype was counted many times. This chain joins TRBV9 and TRBJ1-3; D is ambiguous. The germline V gene has CDR1 SGDLS and CDR2 YYNGEE. The ends were cut back, 4 bases at V and 8 bases at J, with 10 bases in the middle. This CDR3 has 12 amino acids. The chain's CDR3 is CASSPQAHTIYF. CDR3 DNA: TGTGCCAGCAGCCCTCAAGCCCACACCATATATTTT.

This clonotype was detected only a few times. The chain links TRBV20-1 to TRBJ2-7; 10 positions match TRBD1. Trimming at V came to 4 bases and at J to 3 bases, leaving 9 bases not matched to a gene. Germline CDR1 is DFQATT and CDR2 is SNEGSKA (reference sequence). This CDR3 has 15 residues. As DNA, the CDR3 is TGCAGTGCTACTCAGGGACAGGGGCTTTACTACGAGCAGTACTTC. Amino acids: CSATQGQGLYYEQYF.

Ten or more counts support this clonotype. The chain joins TRBV25-1 to TRBJ2-1; 8 nucleotides line up with TRBD1. The V gene end was trimmed by 1 base and the J gene end by 6 bases; junction bases not matched to a gene: 2. The CDR3 sequence is 14 residues long. In germline, CDR1 is MGHDK, CDR2 SYGVNS. CDR3 sequence: CASSESGQGNEQFF. For the CDR3, the DNA is TGTGCCAGCAGTGAATCAGGACAGGGCAATGAGCAGTTCTTC.

This clonotype was counted many times. The chain joins TRBV7-9 to TRBJ2-7; D is unresolved. The CDR3 runs 16 residues. Germline V CDR1 and CDR2: SEHNR, FQNEAQ (reference sequence). The V gene lost 4 bases and the J gene lost 2 bases, with 18 bases spanning the gap. The CDR3 loop is CASSSNGRTTPYEQYF. CDR3 sequence (DNA): TGTGCCAGCAGCTCCAACGGGCGGACCACCCCCTACGAGCAGTACTTC.

This clonotype turned up a few times. The chain has TRBV6-1 and TRBJ2-2; D unresolved. CDR3 length: 14 residues. V lost 7 bases, J lost 2 bases, and 11 bases lay in between. The germline CDR1 and CDR2 sequences are MNHNS and SASEGT. The CDR3 bases are TGTGCCAGCACCCACCCCAGAAACACCGGGGAGCTGTTTTTT. The encoded protein is CASTHPRNTGELFF.

This clonotype was counted ten times or more. V usage is TRBV7-3 and J usage is TRBJ2-1; D possibly corresponds to TRBD1 (5 bases). The CDR3 totals 13 residues. Trimming shortened V by 2 bases and J by 8 bases, and 10 bases separated the two germline ends. Germline V CDR1 and CDR2: SGHTA, FQGTGA. This chain's CDR3 is CASSLFRDDEQFF. In nucleotides, the CDR3 is TGTGCCAGCAGCTTATTCAGGGATGATGAGCAGTTCTTC.

This clonotype was seen a handful of times. The chain combines TRBV27 with TRBJ2-5, with TRBD2 as a possible D gene (7 bases). The germline V gene encodes CDR1 MNHEY and CDR2 SMNVEV (reference sequence). V lost 5 bases to trimming and J lost 3 bases, with 22 bases between them. The CDR3 contains 17 residues. The CDR3 bases are TGTGCCAGCAGTAACCGATGGGGGGGCAGCGGGGAAGAGACCCAGTACTTC. Its protein is CASSNRWGGSGEETQYF.

This clonotype was counted at least ten times. V is TRBV20-1 and J is TRBJ2-1, with TRBD2 matching 8 bases. Germline V gene sequence: CDR1 DFQATT, CDR2 SNEGSKA (reference sequence). Trimming at V came to 3 bases and at J to 9 bases, leaving 16 bases not matched to a gene. The CDR3 is 16 residues long. CDR3 bases: TGCAGTGCTAGGCTAAGAGCGGGCGGGGGGCCTCCTGAGCAGTTCTTC. Protein: CSARLRAGGGPPEQFF.

The V call is TRBV20-1, the J call TRBJ2-1; D might be TRBD1 or TRBD2, each matching 5 bases. The V gene's germline CDR1 is DFQATT and CDR2 SNEGSKA (reference sequence). Trimming stripped 7 bases from V and 4 bases from J, with 17 bases between. The CDR3 has 14 residues. The CDR3 region has the DNA TGCAGTGGGGGACCACCATCGGGGTACAATGAGCAGTTCTTC. Encoded protein: CSGGPPSGYNEQFF.

This clonotype was seen repeatedly, ten times or more. This chain joins TRBV6-6 and TRBJ1-4; TRBD1 agrees at 9 bases. This CDR3 is 16 amino acids long. Germline CDR1 is MNHNY and CDR2 is SVGAGI (reference sequence). V gave up 2 bases and J gave up 10 bases; unmatched junction bases: 11. CDR3 loop: CASSYRPGTGFGKLFF. DNA of the CDR3: TGTGCCAGCAGTTACCGTCCCGGGACAGGGTTCGGAAAACTGTTTTTT.

This clonotype has more than one count but fewer than ten. The genes are TRBV7-2 and TRBJ2-7, with D perhaps matching TRBD2 (6 bases). The CDR3 contains 16 residues. V shed 1 base and J shed 2 bases, with 15 bases lying between them. Germline loops: CDR1 SGHTA, CDR2 FQGNSA. The CDR3 region is CASSLVRWDSPYEQYF. The CDR3 DNA sequence: TGTGCCAGCAGCTTAGTACGATGGGACTCCCCCTACGAGCAGTACTTC.

This clonotype was seen repeatedly, ten times or more. The gene calls are TRBV20-1 and TRBJ2-1, with D possibly being TRBD1 or TRBD2 (6 bases each). The CDR3 has 14 residues. V was pared by 6 bases and J by 4 bases, with 16 bases between. Germline CDR1 reads DFQATT; CDR2 reads SNEGSKA (reference sequence). CDR3 sequence (DNA): TGCAGTGCAGAGGGGGGACGAAGTTACAATGAGCAGTTCTTC. Residues: CSAEGGRSYNEQFF.

This clonotype was picked up many times. V usage is TRBV20-1 and J usage is TRBJ2-6; D is perhaps TRBD1 or TRBD2 (5 bases each). Trimming took off 2 bases at V and 2 bases at J, with 7 bases between the two ends. The CDR3 totals 14 residues. Germline V gene sequence: CDR1 DFQATT, CDR2 SNEGSKA (reference sequence). CDR3 sequence reads: CSARLGAGANVLTF. CDR3 in DNA: TGCAGTGCTAGATTGGGGGCTGGGGCCAACGTCCTGACTTTC.

This clonotype was counted at least ten times. V and J are TRBV6-5 and TRBJ1-3, with D perhaps TRBD1 (5 bases). CDR3 size: 15 residues. Trimming cost V 5 bases and J 0 bases, with 11 bases left between them. From germline, CDR1 is MNHEY and CDR2 SVGAGI. CDR3 in amino acids: CASSQRDLSGNTIYF. DNA for the CDR3: TGTGCCAGCAGTCAACGGGACCTCTCTGGAAACACCATATATTTT.

Many counts were recorded for this clonotype. This chain links TRBV12-3 or TRBV12-4 with TRBJ1-6; no clear D. The CDR3 extends over 16 amino acids. V lost 2 bases, J lost 7 bases, and 15 bases lay in between. CDR3 sequence (DNA): TGTGCCAGCAGTTTAATCCCAGGAGCCCGAAATTCACCCCTCCACTTT. Its protein is CASSLIPGARNSPLHF.

The chain links TRBV12-3 or TRBV12-4 to TRBJ1-5, with D perhaps TRBD1 (6 bases). V was clipped by 6 bases and J by 0 bases, with 12 bases between them. This CDR3 has 15 residues. The CDR3 region has the DNA TGTGCCAGCAGATTTAACAGGGATAGCAATCAGCCCCAGCATTTT. Residues: CASRFNRDSNQPQHF.

The table lists this clonotype with many counts. This chain links TRBV12-3 or TRBV12-4 with TRBJ2-7, with no clear D. The CDR3 covers 11 residues. V lost 4 bases, J lost 4 bases, and 5 bases lay in between. CDR3 bases: TGTGCCAGCAGTTCCGGGTACGAGCAGTACTTC. This codes for CASSSGYEQYF.

In this sample, this clonotype turned up a few times. This sequence joins TRBV5-6 and TRBJ2-2; D is possibly TRBD1 or TRBD2 (5 bases each). The CDR3 covers 15 residues. Deletions cut 4 bases from V and 6 bases from J, with 16 bases between. The germline CDR1 and CDR2 sequences are SGHDT and YYEEEE. The CDR3 loop is CASSRRGPLAGELFF. The CDR3 region has the DNA TGTGCCAGCAGCAGACGGGGCCCTCTAGCCGGGGAGCTGTTTTTT.

This clonotype was recorded at least ten times. The genes are TRBV7-2 and TRBJ2-7; D is possibly TRBD2 (6 bases). Per germline, CDR1 SGHTA and CDR2 FQGNSA. The length of the CDR3 is 13 residues. With 5 bases removed from V and 7 bases from J, the gap between germline ends came to 15 bases. The CDR3, as DNA: TGTGCCAGCAGCCCCGGGACCGCGGGGGAGCAGTACTTC. Translated, it gives CASSPGTAGEQYF.

This clonotype has more than one count but fewer than ten. The CDR3 DNA reads as TGCGCCAGCAGCCAGGCAACTAGCGGGGAGCCAGATACGCAGTATTTT. Encoded protein: CASSQATSGEPDTQYF. The gene calls are TRBV4-3 and TRBJ2-3; 10 bases are shared with TRBD2. CDR1 LGHNA and CDR2 YSLEER come from the germline V gene. V shed 3 bases, J shed 4 bases, and the junction held 7 bases outside the gene matches. CDR3 length equals 16 residues.

This clonotype was seen many times. In DNA form, the CDR3 reads TGTGCCAGCACCGAGACAGGGAACCTCCTCCACTTT. Protein sequence: CASTETGNLLHF. V gene TRBV12-3 or TRBV12-4 combines with J gene TRBJ1-6; 7 bases are a match to TRBD1. The trim removed 7 bases at V and 15 bases at J, leaving 9 bases unmatched. The length of the CDR3 is 12 residues.

This chain links TRBV5-1 with TRBJ2-7, with 13 bases fitting TRBD2. Trimming removed 3 bases from V and 3 bases from J; junction bases left unmatched: 6. From germline, CDR1 is SGHRS and CDR2 YFSETQ. The CDR3 runs to 16 residues. The CDR3 spells CASSSGLAGIYYEQYF. CDR3 in DNA: TGCGCCAGCAGCTCGGGACTAGCGGGGATTTACTACGAGCAGTACTTC.